This T cell receptor (beta chain) was recovered during a study of control samples from healthy donors and cancer patients. The CDR3 runs 19 residues. Only in-frame clones appear in the TCRdb table, and some are missing; sequencing was by immunoSEQ multiplex PCR. The data contain approximately 52,000 clones, approximately 95% of them singletons. The sequence was collected from a woman younger than 30 in good health. Sequencing was performed on blood. The chain has TRBV21-1 and TRBJ1-5; the D call in the table, TRBD1, was not verified against the DNA. TRBV21-1 is tagged as a pseudogene. The CDR3 spells CASSKASDRGDYSNQPQHF. The CDR3 nucleotides are TGTGCCAGCAGCAAAGCTTCCGACAGGGGAGATTATAGCAATCAGCCCCAGCATTTT.